A single T cell receptor beta chain is shown here with its context. With the 5' RACE reads reprocessed, TCRdb shows one record per CDR3 protein and no DNA. The sample includes roughly 300,000 distinct CDR3 sequences. The data are from a study of monozygotic twins with inflammatory bowel disease. Phlebotomy per donor yielded a single 2.5 ml blood sample. This CDR3 spans 14 amino acids. The germline gives CDR1 SEHNR, CDR2 FQNEAQ (reference sequence). Sequenced: blood. The sequence came from a human donor with ulcerative colitis or Crohn's disease, or a healthy co-twin of an affected twin (not recorded which). J is TRBJ2-1 and V is TRBV7-9; TCRdb names TRBD2, which stays unverified in the absence of DNA. The chain's CDR3 is CASSSQRVYNEQFF. The entire variable domain, with the rest obtained from reference TRBV7-9 and TRBJ2-1, is as follows: DTGVSQNPRHKITKRGQNVTFRCDPISEHNRLYWYRQTLGQGPEFLTYFQNEAQLEKSRLLSDRFSAERPKGSFSTLEIQRTEQGDSAMYLCASSSQRVYNEQFFGPGTRLTVL.